This TCR beta chain was identified during a study of T cells after somatic rescue of genetic block. CDR3 length: 12 amino acids. Trimming shortened V by 4 bases and J by 4 bases, and 5 bases separated the two germline ends. Germline loops: CDR1 MDHEN, CDR2 SYDVKM. Measured with immunoSEQ multiplex PCR; TCRdb has only the in-frame clones, and not every one. The profile covers tens of thousands of clones, with 85% to 95% appearing a single time and about 2.7% taken by the ten largest. This chain joins TRBV28 and TRBJ1-3, with unresolved D. The sample was peripheral blood mononuclear cells (PBMCs). The source is a man in his forties. CDR3 residues: CASSSQGNTIYF. The CDR3 DNA sequence: TGTGCCAGCAGTTCCCAAGGAAACACCATATATTTT.